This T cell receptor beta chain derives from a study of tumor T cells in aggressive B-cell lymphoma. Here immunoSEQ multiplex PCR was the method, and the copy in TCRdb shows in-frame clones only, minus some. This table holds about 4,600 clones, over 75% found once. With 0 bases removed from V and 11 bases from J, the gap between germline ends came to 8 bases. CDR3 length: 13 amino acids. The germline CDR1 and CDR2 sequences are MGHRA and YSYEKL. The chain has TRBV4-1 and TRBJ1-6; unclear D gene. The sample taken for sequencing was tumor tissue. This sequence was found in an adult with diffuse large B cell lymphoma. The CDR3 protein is CASSQEAAPPLHF. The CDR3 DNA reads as TGCGCCAGCAGCCAAGAGGCGGCGCCACCCCTCCACTTT.